This passage covers 30 T cell receptor beta chains from one sample sequenced in a study of T cells in localized non-small cell lung cancer (dated by TCRdb to 2020 to 2022). The library came from the immunoSEQ multiplex PCR assay. TCRdb provides this immuneACCESS table in a form limited to in-frame rearrangements. Some clones are lacking; in checked studies, under half of them reflect an unresolved V gene, and why the rest are absent is not known. The sample includes 6,400 or so clones, with about 46% observed a single time. The ten largest clones represent about 7.8% of the sample. The specimen was lung tumor tissue, collected before any cancer treatment. Receptors were obtained from a man between 40 and 69 years old with stage III lung adenocarcinoma.

This chain connects TRBV6-8 to TRBJ2-1; no reliable D call. Germline CDR1 is MNHGY and CDR2 is SAAAGT. V lost 0 bases and J lost 5, with 5 bases in between. This CDR3 has 13 residues. In DNA, the CDR3 is TGTGCCAGCAGTTACTCGACCCACAATGAGCAGTTCTTC. Its translation is CASSYSTHNEQFF.

This clone occurred a few times. The rearrangement uses TRBV6-8 and TRBJ2-4; D possibly corresponds to TRBD1 (6 bases). The CDR3 is 14 residues long. Germline CDR1 reads MNHGY; CDR2 reads SAAAGT. The V gene lost 2 bases and the J gene lost 4 bases, with 9 bases spanning the gap. The CDR3 nucleotides read TGTGCCAGCAGTTACCGGCAGGGGAAAAACATTCAGTACTTC. Its protein product is CASSYRQGKNIQYF.

This clone showed up just a few times. This chain uses TRBV9 with TRBJ1-1; no clear D gene. Germline V CDR1 and CDR2: SGDLS, YYNGEE. The CDR3 is made up of 15 amino acids. V lost 6 bases to trimming and J lost 2 bases, with 17 bases between them. CDR3 bases: TGTGCCAGCACCCCCGGGAGGGAATATAACACTGAAGCTTTCTTT. As protein: CASTPGREYNTEAFF.

The chain recombines TRBV30 with TRBJ1-1; possibly TRBD1 for D (6 bases). The germline V gene encodes CDR1 GTSNPN and CDR2 SVGIG (reference sequence). Trimming took 3 bases from V and 2 from J, leaving 13 bases between them. There are 14 residues in the CDR3. For the CDR3, the DNA is TGTGCCTGGAGCGTCGGACAGCTTAACACTGAAGCTTTCTTT. Translation gives CAWSVGQLNTEAFF.

The V call is TRBV14, the J call TRBJ2-1; D gene ambiguous. Germline V gene sequence: CDR1 SGHDN, CDR2 FVKESK. This CDR3 has 13 residues. Trimming removed 4 bases from V and 12 bases from J, with 16 bases in between. CDR3 sequence (DNA): TGTGCCAGCAGCCCCGTTGTAGGGATTTCGCAGTTCTTC. This sequence encodes CASSPVVGISQFF.

The gene calls are TRBV18 and TRBJ2-1; 8 nucleotides match TRBD1. From germline, CDR1 is KGHSH and CDR2 LQKENI. This CDR3 spans 15 amino acids. After removal of 4 bases from V and 4 bases from J, the junction contained 6 bases not matched to a gene. The CDR3 reads CASSRGQGDYNEQFF. In DNA, the CDR3 is TGTGCCAGCTCACGCGGACAGGGAGATTACAATGAGCAGTTCTTC.

The chain couples TRBV19 to TRBJ1-2; possible D gene TRBD1, 5 bases. V was shortened by 6 bases and J by 2 bases, with 16 bases between the two germline ends. In germline, CDR1 is LNHDA, CDR2 SQIVND (reference sequence). The CDR3 extends over 15 amino acids. The CDR3: CASRMGRQSNYGYTF. The DNA for the CDR3 is TGTGCCAGTAGAATGGGGCGGCAATCGAACTATGGCTACACCTTC.

The chain is built from TRBV14 and TRBJ2-5; tentatively, D is TRBD1 (5 bases). Germline CDR1 is SGHDN and CDR2 is FVKESK. CDR3 length: 17 residues. V lost 0 bases, J lost 2 bases, and 16 bases lay in between. CDR3 residues: CASSQEGVTPWQETQYF. CDR3 nucleotides: TGTGCCAGCAGCCAAGAAGGGGTTACGCCGTGGCAAGAGACCCAGTACTTC.

This rearrangement joins TRBV29-1 to TRBJ1-1; 11 nucleotides agree with TRBD1. CDR3 length: 15 amino acids. V was clipped by 1 base and J by 5 bases; unmatched bases: 6. Germline loops: CDR1 SQVTM, CDR2 ANQGSEA. CDR3 in DNA: TGCAGCGTTGAAGGGACAGGGGGCTTGAGTACTGAAGCTTTCTTT. Protein: CSVEGTGGLSTEAFF.

V usage is TRBV7-5 and J usage is TRBJ2-7; TRBD1 reflects the table's D call only, with no check against the DNA. TRBV7-5 is noted as a pseudogene. The CDR3 is made up of 14 amino acids. CDR3 sequence reads: CASRQGFSSYEQYF. CDR3 bases: TGTGCCAGCAGACAGGGGTTCAGCTCCTACGAGCAGTACTTC.

The J gene is TRBJ2-1, the V gene TRBV6-8, with 9 bases aligning to TRBD1. Per the germline V gene, CDR1 is MNHGY and CDR2 is SAAAGT. CDR3 length: 15 residues. V was clipped by 0 bases and J by 12 bases; unmatched bases: 9. CDR3 sequence (DNA): TGTGCCAGCAGTTACTCGTCAACAGGGGGCCTTGGGCAGTTCTTC. This translates into CASSYSSTGGLGQFF.

The sample holds a few counts of this clone. The CDR3 loop reads CASSLGGLDTEAFF. The CDR3 region has the DNA TGTGCCAGCAGCTTAGGGGGGCTTGACACTGAAGCTTTCTTT. The V and J genes are TRBV13 and TRBJ1-1; TRBD1 is a possible D gene (5 bases). Deletions cut 0 bases from V and 3 bases from J, with 8 bases between. The CDR3 contains 14 residues. CDR1 is PRHDT, CDR2 FYEKMQ, per germline (reference sequence).

This rearrangement joins TRBV30 to TRBJ2-1, with D tentatively TRBD2 (5 bases). Between the trimmed V and J ends, which lost 2 bases and 3 bases, there was a span of 11 bases. In germline, CDR1 is GTSNPN, CDR2 SVGIG (reference sequence). CDR3 length: 14 residues. CDR3 amino acids: CAWSTGEGYNEQFF. CDR3 in DNA: TGTGCCTGGAGTACTGGCGAGGGCTACAATGAGCAGTTCTTC.

This clone was observed a single time. This chain uses TRBV15 with TRBJ1-1; no definite D call. Trimming took 0 bases from V and 0 from J, leaving 8 bases between them. Germline V CDR1 and CDR2: LNHNV, YYDKDF (reference sequence). CDR3 length: 15 amino acids. The CDR3 DNA sequence: TGTGCCACCAGCAGAGATCTGGGAGTGAACACTGAAGCTTTCTTT. As protein: CATSRDLGVNTEAFF.

The V call is TRBV6-7, the J call TRBJ2-5; D perhaps matches TRBD1 (6 bases). TRBV6-7 is an open reading frame, and its role is uncertain. V was trimmed by 10 bases and J by 4 bases, leaving 19 bases between them. The CDR3 spans 14 residues. In DNA, the CDR3 is TGTGCCACCAAGCCGGACAGCTCGCCAGAGACCCAGTACTTC. Its translation is CATKPDSSPETQYF.

The V and J genes are TRBV10-2 and TRBJ2-1, with D possibly being TRBD2 (7 bases). Germline-derived CDR1 and CDR2 are WSHSY and SAAADI. The CDR3 extends over 14 amino acids. V lost 3 bases and J 7 bases, leaving 13 bases between the germline ends. CDR3 sequence: CASSELKGGNEQFF. Here the CDR3 DNA reads TGCGCCAGCAGTGAATTAAAGGGGGGGAATGAGCAGTTCTTC.

This clone showed up just a few times. The rearrangement joins TRBV4-1 to TRBJ2-7; no clear D. Trimming cost V 0 bases and J 3 bases, with 6 bases left between them. Looked up from germline, CDR1 is MGHRA and CDR2 is YSYEKL. This CDR3 spans 13 amino acids. The CDR3 here is CASSQDLFYEQYF. The CDR3 DNA reads as TGCGCCAGCAGCCAAGATCTGTTCTACGAGCAGTACTTC.

This clone was counted only a few times. The chain uses TRBV6-8 and TRBJ1-6; D may be TRBD1 (6 bases). Trimming took 0 bases from V and 8 from J, leaving 20 bases between them. Germline V gene lookup returns CDR1 MNHGY and CDR2 SAAAGT. The CDR3 is 18 amino acids. CDR3 bases: TGTGCCAGCAGTTACTCGGTACAGGGCGTCGGCAAGTATTCACCCCTCCACTTT. This sequence encodes CASSYSVQGVGKYSPLHF.

This clone was counted only a few times. One junction end disagrees with the germline gene, perhaps due to a read error. Some base could not be read or is ambiguous, and its residue is marked X. The chain links TRBV9 to TRBJ2-3; 8 nucleotides match TRBD2. The CDR3 is 15 amino acids. Germline CDR1 SGDLS, CDR2 YYNGEE. The DNA of the CDR3 is TGTGCCCGCAGTGMGGCGCGGGGGGCGGGGGATACGCAGTATTTT. It codes for CARSXARGAGDTQYF.

V and J are TRBV9 and TRBJ2-2, with no clear D. Germline assignment: CDR1 SGDLS and CDR2 YYNGEE. With 4 bases removed from V and 3 bases from J, the gap between germline ends came to 13 bases. The CDR3 loop spans 15 amino acids. The CDR3 loop reads CASSLSFTYTGELFF. DNA of the CDR3: TGTGCCAGCAGCTTATCATTTACATACACCGGGGAGCTGTTTTTT.

This clone is judged medium-sized. V and J are TRBV11-3 and TRBJ2-1, with D uncertain. Germline V CDR1 and CDR2: SGHNT, YENEEA. The CDR3 spans 15 residues. With 3 bases removed from V and 3 bases from J, the gap between germline ends came to 12 bases. The CDR3 nucleotides are TGTGCCAGCAGCTTGGAAGCTGTAGGCTACAATGAGCAGTTCTTC. Encoded protein: CASSLEAVGYNEQFF.

The chain recombines TRBV30 with TRBJ1-1; no clear D gene. Germline lookup yields CDR1 GTSNPN and CDR2 SVGIG (reference sequence). The germline V and J ends were trimmed by 1 base and 1 base, with 13 bases remaining between them. There are 15 residues in the CDR3. Here the CDR3 reads CAWSAAVRSNTEAFF. CDR3 in DNA: TGTGCCTGGAGTGCCGCGGTAAGGTCGAACACTGAAGCTTTCTTT.

The chain couples TRBV30 to TRBJ2-7, with TRBD1 matching over 7 bases. V lost 0 bases and J lost 2; bases outside the gene matches: 1. CDR3 size: 13 residues. Germline CDR1 reads GTSNPN; CDR2 reads SVGIG (reference sequence). CDR3 region: CAWSVGGPYEQYF. CDR3 in DNA: TGTGCCTGGAGTGTAGGGGGCCCCTACGAGCAGTACTTC.

This clone was recorded only once. The rearrangement uses TRBV29-1 and TRBJ1-5; tentatively, D is TRBD1 (5 bases). The V and J ends lost 7 bases and 5 bases respectively, with 18 bases between them. CDR3 length: 14 residues. Germline values: CDR1 SQVTM, CDR2 ANQGSEA. CDR3 in amino acids: CSASDNKGDQPQHF. DNA for the CDR3: TGCAGCGCCTCTGATAACAAAGGGGATCAGCCCCAGCATTTT.

This clone was observed a few times. This CDR3 is CASSTDRGEQYF. DNA for the CDR3: TGTGCCAGCAGTACTGACAGGGGGGAGCAGTACTTC. The chain links TRBV9 to TRBJ2-7; 9 bases map to TRBD1. In germline, CDR1 is SGDLS, CDR2 YYNGEE. The CDR3 consists of 12 residues. J lost 7 bases, V lost 5 bases, and 4 bases had no gene match.

The J gene is TRBJ2-3, the V gene TRBV5-1; 9 bases are shared with TRBD1. The CDR3 is 15 residues long. Germline V gene lookup returns CDR1 SGHRS and CDR2 YFSETQ. V was clipped by 4 bases and J by 4 bases; unmatched bases: 7. The CDR3 protein is CASSPGQGGADTQYF. As DNA, the CDR3 is TGCGCCAGCAGCCCGGGACAGGGAGGGGCAGATACGCAGTATTTT.

The chain carries TRBV10-2 and TRBJ1-5; the D is unclear. Germline V gives CDR1 WSHSY, CDR2 SAAADI. CDR3 length equals 13 residues. The V gene lost 4 bases and the J gene lost 5 bases, with 9 bases spanning the gap. The CDR3 is CASSAQADQPQHF. The CDR3, as DNA: TGCGCCAGCAGTGCTCAGGCCGATCAGCCCCAGCATTTT.

Relative to its sample, this clone is medium-sized. The rearrangement uses TRBV11-3 and TRBJ2-7; D is undetermined. Looked up from germline, CDR1 is SGHNT and CDR2 is YENEEA. The ends were cut back, 5 bases at V and 0 bases at J, with 17 bases in the middle. The CDR3 spans 16 residues. CDR3: CASSPRIYFRSYEQYF. CDR3 bases: TGTGCCAGCAGCCCTCGGATTTACTTCCGCTCCTACGAGCAGTACTTC. Drawing the rest from reference TRBV11-3 and TRBJ2-7, the complete variable domain is EAGVVQSPRYKIIEKKQPVAFWCNPISGHNTLYWYLQNLGQGPELLIRYENEEAVDDSQLPKDRFSAERLKGVDSTLKIQPAELGDSAVYLCASSPRIYFRSYEQYFGPGTRLTVT.

Points on this clone: Relative to the germline gene, one junction end is altered; a read error may explain this. The V gene is TRBV6-8, the J gene TRBJ2-1; 7 nucleotides match TRBD2. Germline CDR1 reads MNHGY; CDR2 reads SAAAGT. The CDR3 spans 15 residues. CDR3 amino acids: CASSDSAGAYNEQFF. In DNA form, the CDR3 reads TGTGCCAGCAGTGACTCGGCGGGGGCCTACAATGAGCAGTTCTTC.

This clone was seen a few times. The CDR3 loop is CASSESGGGETQYF. CDR3 bases: TGTGCCAGCAGTGAGAGCGGGGGCGGGGAGACCCAGTACTTC. The chain carries TRBV6-8 and TRBJ2-5; TRBD2 matches 8 bases. Trimming cost V 5 bases and J 5 bases; bases outside gene matches: 7. The CDR3 has 14 amino acids. Germline loops: CDR1 MNHGY, CDR2 SAAAGT.